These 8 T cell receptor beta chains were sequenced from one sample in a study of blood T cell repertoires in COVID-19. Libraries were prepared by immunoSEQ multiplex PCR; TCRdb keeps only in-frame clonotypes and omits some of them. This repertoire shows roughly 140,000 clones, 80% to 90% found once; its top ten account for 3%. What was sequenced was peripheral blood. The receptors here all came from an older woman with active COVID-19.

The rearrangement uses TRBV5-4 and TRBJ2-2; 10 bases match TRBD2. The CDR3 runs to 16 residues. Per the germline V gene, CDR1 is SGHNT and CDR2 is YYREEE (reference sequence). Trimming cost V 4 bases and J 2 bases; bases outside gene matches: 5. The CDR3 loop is CASSDASGRNTGELFF. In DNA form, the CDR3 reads TGTGCCAGCAGCGATGCTAGCGGGAGAAACACCGGGGAGCTGTTTTTT.

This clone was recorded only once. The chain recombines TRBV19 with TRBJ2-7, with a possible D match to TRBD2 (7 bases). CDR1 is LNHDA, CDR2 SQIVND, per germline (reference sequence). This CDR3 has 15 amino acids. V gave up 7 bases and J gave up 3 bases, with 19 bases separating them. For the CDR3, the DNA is TGTGCCAGTAATCCAAGCTGGGAGGGGGGCTACGAGCAGTACTTC. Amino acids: CASNPSWEGGYEQYF. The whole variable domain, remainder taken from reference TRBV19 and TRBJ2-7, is DGGITQSPKYLFRKEGQNVTLSCEQNLNHDAMYWYRQDPGQGLRLIYYSQIVNDFQKGDIAEGYSVSREKKESFPLTVTSAQKNPTAFYLCASNPSWEGGYEQYFGPGTRLTVT.

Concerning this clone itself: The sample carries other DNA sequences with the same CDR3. The CDR3 region is CASSLGLAGSSYEQYF. CDR3 nucleotides: TGTGCCAGCAGCTTAGGACTAGCGGGGAGCTCCTACGAGCAGTACTTC. The rearrangement links TRBV7-2 to TRBJ2-7, with 11 bases fitting TRBD2. This CDR3 has 16 residues. Germline lookup yields CDR1 SGHTA and CDR2 FQGNSA. V trimming: 1 base; J trimming: 0 bases; junction bases outside the gene matches: 2. The variable domain in full, with the rest retrieved from reference TRBV7-2 and TRBJ2-7, is GAGVSQSPSNKVTEKGKDVELRCDPISGHTALYWYRQSLGQGLEFLIYFQGNSAPDKSGLPSDRFSAERTGGSVSTLTIQRTQQEDSAVYLCASSLGLAGSSYEQYFGPGTRLTVT.

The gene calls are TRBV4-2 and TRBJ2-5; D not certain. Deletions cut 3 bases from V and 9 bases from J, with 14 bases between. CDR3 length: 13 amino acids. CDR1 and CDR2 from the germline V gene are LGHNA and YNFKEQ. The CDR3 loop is CASSHRDTRSQYF. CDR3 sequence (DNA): TGTGCCAGCAGCCACCGCGACACCCGTTCCCAGTACTTC.

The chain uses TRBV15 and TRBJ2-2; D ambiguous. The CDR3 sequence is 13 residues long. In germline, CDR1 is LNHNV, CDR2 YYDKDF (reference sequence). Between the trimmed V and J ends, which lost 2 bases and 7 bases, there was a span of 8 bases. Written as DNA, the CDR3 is TGTGCCACCAGCAGACCCTCCCGCGGGGAGCTGTTTTTT. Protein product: CATSRPSRGELFF.

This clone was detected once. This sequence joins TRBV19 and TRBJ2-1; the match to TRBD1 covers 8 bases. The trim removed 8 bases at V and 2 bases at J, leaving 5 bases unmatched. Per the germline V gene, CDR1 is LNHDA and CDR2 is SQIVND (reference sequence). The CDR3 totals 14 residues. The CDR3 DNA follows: TGTGCCAGTGACCCGGGACAGGCCTACAATGAGCAGTTCTTC. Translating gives CASDPGQAYNEQFF.

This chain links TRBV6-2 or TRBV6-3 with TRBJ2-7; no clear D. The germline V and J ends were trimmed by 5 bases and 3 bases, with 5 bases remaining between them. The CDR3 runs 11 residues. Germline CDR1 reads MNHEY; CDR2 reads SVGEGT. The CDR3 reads CASSRYYEQYF. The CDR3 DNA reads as TGTGCCAGCAGTCGCTACTACGAGCAGTACTTC.

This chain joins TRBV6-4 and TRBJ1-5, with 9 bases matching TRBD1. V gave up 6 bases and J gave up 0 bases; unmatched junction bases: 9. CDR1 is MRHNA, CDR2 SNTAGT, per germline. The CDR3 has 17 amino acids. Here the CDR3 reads CASRLPGQGYSNQPQHF. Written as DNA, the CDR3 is TGTGCCAGCAGACTCCCGGGACAGGGCTATAGCAATCAGCCCCAGCATTTT.